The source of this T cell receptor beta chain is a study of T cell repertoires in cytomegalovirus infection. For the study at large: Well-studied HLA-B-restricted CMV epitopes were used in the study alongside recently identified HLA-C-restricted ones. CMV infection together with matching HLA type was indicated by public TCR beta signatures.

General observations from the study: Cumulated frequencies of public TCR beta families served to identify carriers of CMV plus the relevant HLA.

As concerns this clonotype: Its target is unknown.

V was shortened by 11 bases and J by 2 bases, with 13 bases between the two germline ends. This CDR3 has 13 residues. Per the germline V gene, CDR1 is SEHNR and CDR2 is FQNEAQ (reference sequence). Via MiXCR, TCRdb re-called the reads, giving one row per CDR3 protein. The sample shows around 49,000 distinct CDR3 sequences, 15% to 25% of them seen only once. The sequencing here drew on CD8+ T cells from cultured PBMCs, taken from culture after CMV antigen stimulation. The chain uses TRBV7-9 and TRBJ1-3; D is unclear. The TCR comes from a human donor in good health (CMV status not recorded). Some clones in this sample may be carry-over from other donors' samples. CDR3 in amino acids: CAGTGSPGNTIYF. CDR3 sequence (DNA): TGTGCCGGTACCGGCAGCCCTGGAAACACCATATATTTT.